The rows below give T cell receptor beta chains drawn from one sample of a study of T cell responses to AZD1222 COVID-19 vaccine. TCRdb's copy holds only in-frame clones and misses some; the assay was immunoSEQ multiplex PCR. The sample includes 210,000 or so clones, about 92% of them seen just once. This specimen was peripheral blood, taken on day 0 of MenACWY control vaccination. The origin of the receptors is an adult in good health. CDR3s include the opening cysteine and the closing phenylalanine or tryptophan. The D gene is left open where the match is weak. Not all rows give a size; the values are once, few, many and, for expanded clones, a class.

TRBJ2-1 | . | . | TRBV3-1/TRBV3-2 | TGTGCCAGCAGCCAAGCTGACAATGAGCAGTTCTTC | CASSQADNEQFF
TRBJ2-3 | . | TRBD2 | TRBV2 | TGTGCCAGCAGTGAAGCGCTTGGACTAGCGGGGATAGCAGATACGCAGTATTTT | CASSEALGLAGIADTQYF
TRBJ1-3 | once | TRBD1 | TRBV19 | TGTGCCAGTAGCGACAGGGGACTTGGAAACACCATATATTTT | CASSDRGLGNTIYF
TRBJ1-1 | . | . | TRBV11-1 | TGTGCCAGCAGCTTACGGCGGTTGAACACTGAAGCTTTCTTT | CASSLRRLNTEAFF
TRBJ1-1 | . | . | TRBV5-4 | TGTGCCAGCAGCGAAGCCACAGGGAGAACTGAAGCTTTCTTT | CASSEATGRTEAFF
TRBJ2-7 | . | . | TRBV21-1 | TGTGCCAGCAGCAAAGCGGACAGATCCTACGAGCAGTACTTC | CASSKADRSYEQYF
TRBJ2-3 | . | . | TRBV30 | TGTGCCTGGAGTGTGGGACTTCGCGATACGCAGTATTTT | CAWSVGLRDTQYF
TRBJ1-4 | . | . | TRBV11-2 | TGTGCCAGCAGAAATCTACGGGGGAATAATGAAAAACTGTTTTTT | CASRNLRGNNEKLFF
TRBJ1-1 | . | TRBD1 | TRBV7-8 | TGTGCCAGCAGCCCCCTCCGGACAGGGTTGATCTCGGACACTGAAGCTTTCTTT | CASSPLRTGLISDTEAFF
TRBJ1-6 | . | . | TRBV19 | TGTGCCAGTAGTGTACACCCCAGAGCAGGGCCCTCAAATTCACCCCTCCACTTT | CASSVHPRAGPSNSPLHF
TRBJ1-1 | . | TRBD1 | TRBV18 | TGTGCCAGCTCACCCTACTTTCAGGGGGCGAACACTGAAGCTTTCTTT | CASSPYFQGANTEAFF
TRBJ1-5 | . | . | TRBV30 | TGTGCCTGGAGTGTCGGTTCCTTATATTATAGCAATCAGCCCCAGCATTTT | CAWSVGSLYYSNQPQHF
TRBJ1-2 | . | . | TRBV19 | TGTGCCAGTAGTGTTACCCTCCAGGGGATCTATGGCTACACCTTC | CASSVTLQGIYGYTF
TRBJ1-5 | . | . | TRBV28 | TGTGCCAGCAGTTACCTCGAGGGGCAGCCCCAGCATTTT | CASSYLEGQPQHF
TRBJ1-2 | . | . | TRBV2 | TGTGCCAGCAGGGACCCATCCCTCTATGGCTACACCTTC | CASRDPSLYGYTF
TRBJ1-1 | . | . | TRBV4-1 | TGCGCCAGCAGCACCCTCCCCGGCAATGAAGCTTTCTTT | CASSTLPGNEAFF
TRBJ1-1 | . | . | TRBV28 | TGTGCCAGCAGTCCCCCTTGGCGGGGCAGGGGCAAGAACACTGAAGCTTTCTTT | CASSPPWRGRGKNTEAFF
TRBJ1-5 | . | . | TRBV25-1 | TGTGCCAGCAGTGCTGGGCCACAAACCAATCAGCCCCAGCATTTT | CASSAGPQTNQPQHF
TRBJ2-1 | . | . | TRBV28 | TGTGCCAGCAGTTTAACAGGTCGATACAATGAGCAGTTCTTC | CASSLTGRYNEQFF
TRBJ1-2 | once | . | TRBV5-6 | TGTGCCAGCAGTGGGGGGAACTATGGCTACACCTTC | CASSGGNYGYTF
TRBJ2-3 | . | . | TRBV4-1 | TGCGCCAGCAGCCAAGGGACATGGCGCACAGATACGCAGTATTTT | CASSQGTWRTDTQYF
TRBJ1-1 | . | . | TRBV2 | TGTGCCAGCAGTGAATACCCGGTGGGGATTACTGAAGCTTTCTTT | CASSEYPVGITEAFF
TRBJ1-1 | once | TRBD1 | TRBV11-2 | TGTGCCAGCAGCCCCAACAGGGACAGAGAAGCTTTCTTT | CASSPNRDREAFF
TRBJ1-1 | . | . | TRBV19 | TGTGCCAGTAGTCCAGACAGGATGAACACTGAAGCTTTCTTT | CASSPDRMNTEAFF